This T cell receptor (beta chain) comes out of a study of T cells in Graves' hyperthyroidism and ophthalmopathy. Overall study context: It was at initial diagnosis, before any treatment, that peripheral blood was collected. Study results and caveats: Most expanded thyroid clonotypes above 0.001 also appeared in blood.

In its sample, this clonotype was seen many times. Its antigen is undetermined. Hyperthyroidism, newly diagnosed and lasting under 2 months, affected patients aged 18 to 65. Using 10 ml of fresh peripheral blood, PBMCs were prepared. CDR3 length: 16 amino acids. After removal of 3 bases from V and 4 bases from J, the junction contained 6 bases not matched to a gene. In germline, CDR1 is LGHNA, CDR2 YNFKEQ. What was amplified from RNA transcripts were TCR beta CDR3 regions. The HTBI primer set was used in a first-round RT-PCR of the TCR CDR3. TCRdb redid the calling of the multiplex PCR reads with MiXCR, one entry per CDR3 protein. The sample records a few hundred thousand distinct CDR3 sequences, around 20% being singletons.

This clonotype originated in a woman in her 50s with Graves' hyperthyroidism. The chain joins TRBV4-2 to TRBJ2-2; 9 nucleotides match TRBD2. Sequencing was performed on blood. DNA of the CDR3: TGTGCCAGCAGCCAGGTAGCGGGAGCGAGCACCGGGGAGCTGTTTTTT. Its translation: CASSQVAGASTGELFF.